This passage covers 20 T cell receptor beta chains from one sample sequenced in a study of T cell responses to AZD1222 COVID-19 vaccine. The assay was immunoSEQ multiplex PCR, and TCRdb's table has in-frame clones only and misses some. The table lists approximately 130,000 clones, roughly 92% of them singletons. The specimen was peripheral blood, collected 28 days after the second AZD1222 dose. The receptors come from an adult who received the AZD1222 COVID-19 vaccine.

The chain recombines TRBV11-2 with TRBJ1-5, with D hard to call. The CDR3 contains 13 residues. V was shortened by 6 bases and J by 1 base, with 7 bases between the two germline ends. Germline assignment: CDR1 SGHAT and CDR2 FQNNGV. The CDR3 DNA is TGTGCCAGCAGTAAAAGGAGCAATCAGCCCCAGCATTTT. Residues: CASSKRSNQPQHF. Filled out from reference TRBV11-2 and TRBJ1-5, the complete variable domain reads EAGVAQSPRYKIIEKRQSVAFWCNPISGHATLYWYQQILGQGPKLLIQFQNNGVVDDSQLPKDRFSAERLKGVDSTLKIQPAKLEDSAVYLCASSKRSNQPQHFGDGTRLSIL.

The rearrangement uses TRBV7-8 and TRBJ2-3; the D gene is possibly TRBD2 (6 bases). The germline CDR1 and CDR2 sequences are SGHVS and FQNEAQ. V gave up 5 bases and J gave up 2 bases, with 8 bases separating them. CDR3 size: 13 residues. This CDR3 reads CASSRDFTDTQYF. CDR3 sequence (DNA): TGTGCCAGCAGCCGGGACTTCACAGATACGCAGTATTTT. Complete variable domain (other parts from reference TRBV7-8 and TRBJ2-3): GAGVSQSPRYKVAKRGQDVALRCDPISGHVSLFWYQQALGQGPEFLTYFQNEAQLDKSGLPSDRFFAERPEGSVSTLKIQRTQQEDSAVYLCASSRDFTDTQYFGPGTRLTVL.

The rearrangement uses TRBV6-5 and TRBJ2-3, with TRBD2 as a possible D gene (6 bases). V shed 8 bases and J shed 3 bases, with 6 bases lying between them. CDR1 is MNHEY, CDR2 SVGAGI, per germline. The CDR3 has 11 residues. The CDR3 protein is CASGGTDTQYF. In DNA form, the CDR3 reads TGTGCCAGCGGGGGGACAGATACGCAGTATTTT.

The chain joins TRBV19 to TRBJ2-7, with a weak D call TRBD1 (6 bases). CDR3 size: 13 residues. Germline loops: CDR1 LNHDA, CDR2 SQIVND (reference sequence). Trimming pared 3 bases from V and 6 bases from J, leaving 12 bases between. This CDR3 reads CASSMGAFGEQYF. The DNA for the CDR3 is TGTGCCAGTAGTATGGGGGCATTCGGCGAGCAGTACTTC.

The chain is built from TRBV7-2 and TRBJ1-1, with D unresolved. Germline V gives CDR1 SGHTA, CDR2 FQGNSA. V lost 6 bases and J lost 1, with 9 bases in between. This CDR3 is built from 13 residues. CDR3 residues: CASSFTENTEAFF. The CDR3 region has the DNA TGTGCCAGCAGTTTTACAGAGAACACTGAAGCTTTCTTT. Combining the CDR3 with reference TRBV7-2 and TRBJ1-1 gives the whole variable domain GAGVSQSPSNKVTEKGKDVELRCDPISGHTALYWYRQSLGQGLEFLIYFQGNSAPDKSGLPSDRFSAERTGGSVSTLTIQRTQQEDSAVYLCASSFTENTEAFFGQGTRLTVV.

The gene calls are TRBV7-3 and TRBJ1-3; the D gene is possibly TRBD1 (5 bases). V was clipped by 5 bases and J by 0 bases, with 14 bases between them. CDR1 SGHTA and CDR2 FQGTGA come from the germline V gene. The CDR3 consists of 16 residues. The CDR3 DNA follows: TGTGCCAGCAGCCGGGGACTTCTAAACTCTGGAAACACCATATATTTT. Protein sequence: CASSRGLLNSGNTIYF. The full variable domain, completed using reference TRBV7-3 and TRBJ1-3, is GAGVSQTPSNKVTEKGKYVELRCDPISGHTALYWYRQSLGQGPEFLIYFQGTGAADDSGLPNDRFFAVRPEGSVSTLKIQRTERGDSAVYLCASSRGLLNSGNTIYFGEGSWLTVV.

The chain is built from TRBV6-5 and TRBJ1-2; D is possibly TRBD1 (6 bases). The germline gives CDR1 MNHEY, CDR2 SVGAGI. The CDR3 length is 15 residues. Trimming took off 2 bases at V and 4 bases at J, with 14 bases between the two ends. CDR3 region: CASSYTQGMGYGYTF. Written as DNA, the CDR3 is TGTGCCAGCAGTTACACTCAGGGGATGGGCTATGGCTACACCTTC.

V is TRBV7-3 and J is TRBJ1-5; 9 bases are a match to TRBD1. V gave up 2 bases and J gave up 5 bases; unmatched junction bases: 7. Germline V lookup: CDR1 SGHTA, CDR2 FQGTGA. This CDR3 region has 16 residues. The chain's CDR3 is CASSLWEGQGHQPQHF. The CDR3 region has the DNA TGTGCCAGCAGCTTATGGGAGGGACAGGGCCATCAGCCCCAGCATTTT.

This sequence joins TRBV5-6 and TRBJ2-7, with TRBD1 identical over 10 bases. Germline CDR1 and CDR2: SGHDT and YYEEEE. V was pared by 4 bases and J by 3 bases, with 1 base of the junction left unmatched. This CDR3 spans 13 amino acids. As DNA, the CDR3 is TGTGCCAGCAGCCGGGACAGGGGCTACGAGCAGTACTTC. It encodes CASSRDRGYEQYF. The entire variable domain, with the rest obtained from reference TRBV5-6 and TRBJ2-7, is as follows: DAGVTQSPTHLIKTRGQQVTLRCSPKSGHDTVSWYQQALGQGPQFIFQYYEEEERQRGNFPDRFSGHQFPNYSSELNVNALLLGDSALYLCASSRDRGYEQYFGPGTRLTVT.

In its sample, this clone was seen once. The gene calls are TRBV6-5 and TRBJ2-7; possibly TRBD1 for D (5 bases). The V gene lost 7 bases and the J gene lost 10 bases, with 20 bases spanning the gap. This CDR3 is built from 13 residues. Germline CDR1 and CDR2: MNHEY and SVGAGI. CDR3 amino acids: CASTPRADSRQYF. DNA for the CDR3: TGTGCCAGCACTCCCAGGGCAGACAGCCGTCAGTACTTC.

The chain is built from TRBV23-1 and TRBJ1-1; 10 nucleotides agree with TRBD1. TRBV23-1 belongs to the ORF category, with a function that is uncertain. Trimming removed 5 bases from V and 3 bases from J; junction bases left unmatched: 6. The CDR3 is 15 residues long. CDR3 nucleotides: TGCGCCAGCAGTTCTGCGGGACAGGGGCACACTGAAGCTTTCTTT. It encodes CASSSAGQGHTEAFF.

The V call is TRBV6-5, the J call TRBJ2-2; 8 nucleotides align to TRBD1. The V and J ends lost 8 bases and 6 bases, in that order; junction bases with no gene match: 11. Germline V lookup: CDR1 MNHEY, CDR2 SVGAGI. This CDR3 spans 15 amino acids. CDR3 protein: CASEFRTGIPGELFF. CDR3 bases: TGTGCCAGCGAGTTTAGGACAGGGATCCCCGGGGAGCTGTTTTTT.

The chain recombines TRBV6-6 with TRBJ1-1; D gene ambiguous. Per germline, CDR1 MNHNY and CDR2 SVGAGI (reference sequence). V lost 0 bases and J lost 0, with 8 bases in between. The CDR3 runs 15 residues. The CDR3 sequence is CASSYSRNMNTEAFF. The CDR3 region has the DNA TGTGCCAGCAGTTACTCAAGGAATATGAACACTGAAGCTTTCTTT.

This clone was found once. The chain has TRBV30 and TRBJ1-4, with TRBD1 identical over 9 bases. The CDR3 is 14 residues long. V dropped 3 bases and J dropped 8; count of bases not matched to a gene: 7. Germline values: CDR1 GTSNPN, CDR2 SVGIG (reference sequence). CDR3 amino acids: CAWSADRGFEKLFF. The DNA for the CDR3 is TGTGCCTGGAGCGCGGACAGGGGATTCGAAAAACTGTTTTTT.

As DNA, the CDR3 is TGCGCCAGCAGCGGACAGGGATACACCGGGGAGCTGTTTTTT. As protein: CASSGQGYTGELFF. The chain joins TRBV5-1 to TRBJ2-2, with TRBD1 identical over 8 bases. CDR3 length: 14 residues. Germline V gene sequence: CDR1 SGHRS, CDR2 YFSETQ. V shed 4 bases, J shed 3 bases, and the junction held 2 bases outside the gene matches. The full variable domain, its missing parts supplied by reference TRBV5-1 and TRBJ2-2, is KAGVTQTPRYLIKTRGQQVTLSCSPISGHRSVSWYQQTPGQGLQFLFEYFSETQRNKGNFPGRFSGRQFSNSRSEMNVSTLELGDSALYLCASSGQGYTGELFFGEGSRLTVL.

In its sample, this clone was seen once. V usage is TRBV7-3 and J usage is TRBJ1-2; D is unresolved. The CDR3 length is 15 residues. The V gene's germline CDR1 is SGHTA and CDR2 FQGTGA. V dropped 2 bases and J dropped 3 bases, with 13 bases sitting between them. In nucleotides, the CDR3 is TGTGCCAGCAGCTTAGGACCCCTCTCGGACTATGGCTACACCTTC. Translation gives CASSLGPLSDYGYTF.

As for this clone: Compared with germline, one end of the junction differs, possibly owing to a read error. This sequence joins TRBV28 and TRBJ2-1; either TRBD1 or TRBD2 may supply D (5 bases each). The CDR3 is 17 residues long. Germline lookup yields CDR1 MDHEN and CDR2 SYDVKM. The CDR3 loop is CASGPNRDPLHYNGQFF. The DNA for the CDR3 is TGTGCCAGCGGGCCGAACCGGGACCCCTTACACTACAATGGGCAGTTCTTC.

The J gene is TRBJ1-4, the V gene TRBV18; the match to TRBD1 covers 7 bases. With 3 bases clipped from V and 6 bases from J, the junction kept 1 base outside the gene matches. CDR1 and CDR2 from the germline V gene are KGHSH and LQKENI. This CDR3 has 13 amino acids. CDR3 sequence: CASSPDRHEKLFF. CDR3 coding DNA: TGTGCCAGCTCACCGGACAGGCATGAAAAACTGTTTTTT.

The gene calls are TRBV18 and TRBJ2-6; D unclear. Trimming removed 3 bases from V and 3 bases from J, with 9 bases in between. Germline V CDR1 and CDR2: KGHSH, LQKENI. This CDR3 has 15 residues. CDR3 amino acids: CASSPLSVGANVLTF. The CDR3 DNA reads TGTGCCAGCTCACCCCTGTCAGTTGGGGCCAACGTCCTGACTTTC.

The CDR3 coding sequence is TGCAGCGCCATCGGGGGGGAAGTGGCTAATGAAAAACTGTTTTTT. Encoded protein: CSAIGGEVANEKLFF. The rearrangement joins TRBV29-1 to TRBJ1-4; the D gene is possibly TRBD1 (5 bases). CDR3 length equals 15 residues. CDR1 and CDR2 (germline): SQVTM, ANQGSEA. Trimming removed 7 bases from V and 3 bases from J, with 18 bases in between.